Within the sample, the clone carrying this TCR beta chain is medium-sized. Its target is unknown. The data were obtained in a study of T-cell reconstitution after alpha-beta-depleted transplantation in children. General study results and limits: Diversity and T-cell counts at one year after transplant derived mostly from new T cells.

CDR1 is DFQATT, CDR2 SNEGSKA, per germline (reference sequence). This CDR3 comprises 17 residues. Trimming pared 0 bases from V and 4 bases from J, leaving 19 bases between. Unique molecular identifiers featured in how the TCRbeta library was prepared. In TCRdb, the PCR reads were re-called with MiXCR into one record per CDR3 protein. In the table there are about 600,000 distinct CDR3 sequences, more than 20% of which are singletons. The chain has TRBV20-1 and TRBJ2-1; D may be TRBD2 (7 bases). Here the sequenced sample was PBMCs, mostly from graft donor cells, taken 360 days after TCRalphabeta/CD19-depleted stem cell transplant. The source is a boy less than two years old who had a stem cell transplant for acute myeloid leukemia, so the T cells may come from the graft donor. CDR3 nucleotides: TGCAGTGCTAGAGATGGACTAGGGGGGGCGAGGTACAATGAGCAGTTCTTC. This sequence encodes CSARDGLGGARYNEQFF.